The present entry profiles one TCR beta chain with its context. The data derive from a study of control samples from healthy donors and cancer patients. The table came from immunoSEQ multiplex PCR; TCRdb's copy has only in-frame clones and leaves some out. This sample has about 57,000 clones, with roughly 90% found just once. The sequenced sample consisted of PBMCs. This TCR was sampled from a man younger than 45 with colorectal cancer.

CDR3 residues: CASSSTGVGYEQYF. In DNA form, the CDR3 reads TGTGCCAGCAGCTCGACAGGGGTCGGCTACGAGCAGTACTTC. This chain connects TRBV7-9 to TRBJ2-7; 8 bases map to TRBD1. Unmatched junction bases numbered 5, after V lost 4 bases and J lost 3 bases. The CDR3 is 14 residues long. Germline V gene lookup returns CDR1 SEHNR and CDR2 FQNEAQ (reference sequence).